These 9 T cell receptor beta chains originate from one sample sequenced in a study of cytomegalovirus exposure and HLA in healthy donors. It was with 60 Vbeta and 13 Jbeta primers that the PCR ran. Profiled with immunoSEQ multiplex PCR; TCRdb holds only in-frame clones, not every one. The table has 100,000 or so clones, more than 60% seen once. The sequenced material came from PBMCs. These receptors were taken from a man aged 25-45 years in good health and CMV-seronegative.

J is TRBJ2-1 and V is TRBV7-9; the match to TRBD1 covers 8 bases. CDR1 and CDR2 from the germline V gene are SEHNR and FQNEAQ (reference sequence). This CDR3 has 14 amino acids. The J segment lost 6 bases and the V segment lost 6 bases, leaving 7 bases of the junction unmatched. CDR3: CASSSRQGFNEQFF. CDR3 DNA: TGTGCCAGCAGTTCCAGACAGGGGTTCAATGAGCAGTTCTTC.

This rearrangement joins TRBV5-1 to TRBJ2-7, with 7 nucleotides matching TRBD1. Germline V lookup: CDR1 SGHRS, CDR2 YFSETQ. The CDR3 consists of 13 residues. The V gene end was trimmed by 5 bases and the J gene end by 2 bases; junction bases not matched to a gene: 4. The CDR3 region is CASRPGTAYEQYF. The CDR3 bases are TGCGCCAGCAGACCCGGGACAGCCTACGAGCAGTACTTC. Full variable domain (remainder filled in from reference TRBV5-1 and TRBJ2-7): KAGVTQTPRYLIKTRGQQVTLSCSPISGHRSVSWYQQTPGQGLQFLFEYFSETQRNKGNFPGRFSGRQFSNSRSEMNVSTLELGDSALYLCASRPGTAYEQYFGPGTRLTVT.

This clone was detected only once. The rearrangement joins TRBV11-2 to TRBJ2-3; 8 bases agree with TRBD2. The CDR3 is 15 residues long. Germline CDR1 is SGHAT and CDR2 is FQNNGV. J lost 2 bases, V lost 1 base, and 2 bases had no gene match. CDR3 coding DNA: TGTGCCAGCAGCTTAGTAGCGGGGACCACAGATACGCAGTATTTT. Its translation: CASSLVAGTTDTQYF.

This sequence joins TRBV7-2 and TRBJ2-2; 9 nucleotides align to TRBD2. This CDR3 is 15 amino acids long. Trimming took 5 bases from V and 7 from J; bases not matched to a gene: 8. In germline, CDR1 is SGHTA, CDR2 FQGNSA. The CDR3 loop is CASSRLAGEHGELFF. The CDR3, as DNA: TGTGCCAGCAGCCGTTTAGCGGGAGAACACGGGGAGCTGTTTTTT.

V usage is TRBV19 and J usage is TRBJ2-7, with D perhaps matching TRBD2 (6 bases). CDR1 is LNHDA, CDR2 SQIVND, per germline (reference sequence). V lost 4 bases and J lost 4, with 17 bases in between. This CDR3 is built from 15 residues. Here the CDR3 reads CASSTLMRSGYEQYF. The CDR3 DNA sequence: TGTGCCAGTAGTACGTTAATGAGAAGCGGGTACGAGCAGTACTTC. The variable domain in full, with the rest retrieved from reference TRBV19 and TRBJ2-7, is DGGITQSPKYLFRKEGQNVTLSCEQNLNHDAMYWYRQDPGQGLRLIYYSQIVNDFQKGDIAEGYSVSREKKESFPLTVTSAQKNPTAFYLCASSTLMRSGYEQYFGPGTRLTVT.

V is TRBV7-2 and J is TRBJ2-7, with D perhaps matching TRBD1 (6 bases). The CDR3 extends over 16 amino acids. Germline lookup yields CDR1 SGHTA and CDR2 FQGNSA. The V gene lost 3 bases and the J gene lost 3 bases, with 18 bases spanning the gap. CDR3 loop: CASSFGGWGRDYEQYF. CDR3 sequence (DNA): TGTGCCAGCAGCTTTGGTGGTTGGGGGCGAGACTACGAGCAGTACTTC.

The J gene is TRBJ1-4, the V gene TRBV9; D not certain. The CDR3 runs 15 residues. The germline CDR1 and CDR2 sequences are SGDLS and YYNGEE. Trimming stripped 0 bases from V and 8 bases from J, with 14 bases between. For the CDR3, the DNA is TGTGCCAGCAGCGTAGGAGGAGGTCGTGGGGAAAAACTGTTTTTT. It yields the protein CASSVGGGRGEKLFF.

The rearrangement links TRBV4-1 to TRBJ2-7, with TRBD2 as a possible D gene (6 bases). The CDR3 consists of 16 residues. Germline lookup yields CDR1 MGHRA and CDR2 YSYEKL. Trimming stripped 0 bases from V and 6 bases from J, with 18 bases between. DNA of the CDR3: TGCGCCAGCAGCCAAGAGCGAGCGGGTCGGCCGACCGAGCAGTACTTC. Protein product: CASSQERAGRPTEQYF.

This CDR3 is CASQGQAVTSSYNSPLHF. As DNA, the CDR3 is TGTGCCAGCCAAGGGCAGGCGGTGACTAGCTCCTATAATTCACCCCTCCACTTT. The chain combines TRBV19 with TRBJ1-6; D not certain. Trimming shortened V by 9 bases and J by 0 bases, and 21 bases separated the two germline ends. Germline V gene data show CDR1 as LNHDA and CDR2 as SQIVND (reference sequence). CDR3 length: 18 amino acids.